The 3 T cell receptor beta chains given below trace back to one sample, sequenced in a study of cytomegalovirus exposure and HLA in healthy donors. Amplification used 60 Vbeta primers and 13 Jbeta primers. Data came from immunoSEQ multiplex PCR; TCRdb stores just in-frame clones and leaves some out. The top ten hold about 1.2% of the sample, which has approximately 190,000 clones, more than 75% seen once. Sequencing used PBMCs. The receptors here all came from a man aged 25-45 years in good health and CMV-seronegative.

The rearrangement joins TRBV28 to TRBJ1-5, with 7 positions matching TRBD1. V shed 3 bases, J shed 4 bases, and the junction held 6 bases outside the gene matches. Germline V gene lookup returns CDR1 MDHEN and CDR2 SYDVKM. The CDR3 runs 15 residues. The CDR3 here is CASSFYRGRNQPQHF. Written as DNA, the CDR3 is TGTGCCAGCAGTTTTTACAGGGGAAGAAATCAGCCCCAGCATTTT.

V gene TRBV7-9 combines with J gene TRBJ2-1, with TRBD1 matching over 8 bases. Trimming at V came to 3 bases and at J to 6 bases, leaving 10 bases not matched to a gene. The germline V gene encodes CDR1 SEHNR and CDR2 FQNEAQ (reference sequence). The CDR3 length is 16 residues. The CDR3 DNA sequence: TGTGCCAGCAGCTTTTCGACAGGGGCCTTATTCAATGAGCAGTTCTTC. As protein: CASSFSTGALFNEQFF.

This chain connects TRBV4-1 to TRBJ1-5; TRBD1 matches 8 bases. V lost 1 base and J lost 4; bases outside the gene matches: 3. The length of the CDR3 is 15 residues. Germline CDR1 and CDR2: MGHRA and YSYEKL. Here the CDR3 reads CASSQVTGANQPQHF. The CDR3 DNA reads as TGCGCCAGCAGCCAAGTGACAGGGGCTAATCAGCCCCAGCATTTT.